The next 8 T cell receptor beta chains were all read from a single sample in a study of blood T cell repertoires in COVID-19. Sequencing was performed with immunoSEQ multiplex PCR; in TCRdb, only in-frame clones are kept and a portion is missing. Among about 3,800 clones listed, around 90% were seen once. The sequenced sample was peripheral blood. These receptors all stem from a man aged 50 to 59 with active COVID-19.

In its sample, this clone was seen once. The V call is TRBV7-3, the J call TRBJ2-1, with 14 positions matching TRBD2. Germline values: CDR1 SGHTA, CDR2 FQGTGA. The J segment lost 5 bases and the V segment lost 5 bases, leaving 11 bases of the junction unmatched. This CDR3 contains 18 residues. The CDR3 DNA reads TGTGCCAGCAGCCGGTACGGGACTAGCGGGAGTCTTCACAATGAGCAGTTCTTC. Encoded protein: CASSRYGTSGSLHNEQFF.

This sequence joins TRBV30 and TRBJ2-2; 15 nucleotides agree with TRBD2. The CDR3 loop spans 17 amino acids. Germline V lookup: CDR1 GTSNPN, CDR2 SVGIG (reference sequence). Unmatched junction bases numbered 8, after V lost 2 bases and J lost 7 bases. The chain's CDR3 is CAWSLGGTSGRYGELFF. DNA for the CDR3: TGTGCCTGGAGTTTGGGGGGGACTAGCGGGAGGTACGGGGAGCTGTTTTTT.

This rearrangement joins TRBV10-3 to TRBJ2-2, with D maybe TRBD2 (6 bases). This CDR3 contains 14 residues. Per germline, CDR1 ENHRY and CDR2 SYGVKD. Trimming shortened V by 3 bases and J by 6 bases, and 11 bases separated the two germline ends. The CDR3 nucleotides are TGTGCCATCAGTGAAAAACTAGCCCCCGGGGAGCTGTTTTTT. Residues: CAISEKLAPGELFF.

The genes are TRBV15 and TRBJ1-1, with D perhaps TRBD1 (5 bases). Between the trimmed V and J ends, which lost 1 base and 7 bases, there was a span of 13 bases. Germline V CDR1 and CDR2: LNHNV, YYDKDF (reference sequence). The CDR3 spans 14 residues. The CDR3 coding sequence is TGTGCCACCAGCAGAGCGTTCGGGGGAGTTGAAGCTTTCTTT. Its protein product is CATSRAFGGVEAFF.

V usage is TRBV7-8 and J usage is TRBJ1-5; no clear D gene. With 0 bases removed from V and 0 bases from J, the gap between germline ends came to 9 bases. The CDR3 is made up of 16 amino acids. CDR1 is SGHVS, CDR2 FQNEAQ, per germline. CDR3 DNA: TGTGCCAGCAGCTTAGCGCGGGCCTATAGCAATCAGCCCCAGCATTTT. Encoded protein: CASSLARAYSNQPQHF.

This chain links TRBV7-6 with TRBJ1-3, with D possibly TRBD1 on 6 matching bases. V lost 4 bases, J lost 2 bases, and 15 bases lay in between. CDR3 length: 16 residues. The V gene's germline CDR1 is SGHVS and CDR2 FNYEAQ. CDR3 bases: TGTGCCAGCAGCTCTCAACAGGGTTTCGCTGGAAACACCATATATTTT. Translating it yields CASSSQQGFAGNTIYF.

The chain joins TRBV18 to TRBJ2-5; 7 nucleotides agree with TRBD1. The CDR3 spans 14 residues. Germline CDR1 KGHSH, CDR2 LQKENI. V lost 2 bases, J lost 5 bases, and 5 bases stayed unmatched. The CDR3 reads CASSPRQGHETQYF. DNA for the CDR3: TGTGCCAGCTCACCAAGACAGGGACATGAGACCCAGTACTTC.

This clone turned up a few times. The chain has TRBV2 and TRBJ1-5, with 9 positions matching TRBD1. Trimming removed 2 bases from V and 2 bases from J; junction bases left unmatched: 4. This CDR3 contains 16 residues. Germline values: CDR1 SNHLY, CDR2 FYNNEI. CDR3 region: CASSERTGGGNQPQHF. The CDR3 region has the DNA TGTGCCAGCAGTGAACGAACAGGGGGCGGCAATCAGCCCCAGCATTTT.